Below, 21 T cell receptor beta chains from the same sample are listed, as sequenced in a study of blood T cell repertoires in COVID-19. The data were produced by immunoSEQ multiplex PCR, yet TCRdb's version contains in-frame clones alone and is incomplete. The sample lists 290,000 or so clones, about 89% occurring once. Material: PBMCs or T cells enriched from blood (not recorded which). The receptors were sampled from a woman younger than 30 who had recovered from COVID-19.

The chain carries TRBV7-2 and TRBJ2-3; the match to TRBD2 covers 13 bases. The J segment lost 2 bases and the V segment lost 4 bases, leaving 6 bases of the junction unmatched. The CDR3 is 17 amino acids. CDR1 is SGHTA, CDR2 FQGNSA, per germline. CDR3 in DNA: TGTGCCAGCAGCTCTCGACTAGCGGGGGGCCTCACAGATACGCAGTATTTT. Its protein is CASSSRLAGGLTDTQYF.

The chain joins TRBV9 to TRBJ1-1; 11 bases align to TRBD1. The germline V gene encodes CDR1 SGDLS and CDR2 YYNGEE. This CDR3 comprises 15 residues. The junction had 6 bases not matched to a gene; V was cut back by 4 bases and J by 4 bases. The CDR3 spells CASSPSGTGGTEAFF. The CDR3 region has the DNA TGTGCCAGCAGCCCTTCTGGGACAGGGGGCACTGAAGCTTTCTTT.

The gene calls are TRBV29-1 and TRBJ2-5, with a tentative D call TRBD1 (5 bases). Trimming took 0 bases from V and 5 from J, leaving 22 bases between them. The CDR3 is made up of 17 amino acids. From germline, CDR1 is SQVTM and CDR2 ANQGSEA. This CDR3 reads CSVEDESFRESRETQYF. DNA of the CDR3: TGCAGCGTTGAAGATGAGTCGTTCAGGGAATCGAGGGAGACCCAGTACTTC.

CDR3 in amino acids: CASSYQGAQPQHF. The CDR3 DNA follows: TGTGCCAGCAGCTATCAGGGGGCTCAGCCCCAGCATTTT. The chain employs TRBV3-1 (or the pseudogene TRBV3-2) and TRBJ1-5; TRBD1 matches at 8 bases. The CDR3 contains 13 residues. Germline V gene sequence: CDR1 LGHDT, CDR2 YNNKEL (reference sequence). The V gene end was trimmed by 5 bases and the J gene end by 6 bases; junction bases not matched to a gene: 3.

J is TRBJ2-7 and V is TRBV7-9; 8 bases are shared with TRBD2. Per the germline V gene, CDR1 is SEHNR and CDR2 is FQNEAQ (reference sequence). The CDR3 has 15 residues. The V segment lost 2 bases and the J segment 0 bases; nucleotides outside the gene matches: 3. As DNA, the CDR3 is TGTGCCAGCAGCTTATTTGCGGGGGGCTCCTACGAGCAGTACTTC. Protein sequence: CASSLFAGGSYEQYF.

The chain couples TRBV7-9 to TRBJ1-4; TRBD1 is a possible D gene (5 bases). Germline V gene data show CDR1 as SEHNR and CDR2 as FQNEAQ (reference sequence). The V gene lost 1 base and the J gene lost 8 bases, with 14 bases spanning the gap. CDR3 length equals 15 residues. CDR3 nucleotides: TGTGCCAGCAGCTTAGGCGGGGCGCGCGGGGAAAAACTGTTTTTT. Translation: CASSLGGARGEKLFF.

The chain is built from TRBV7-2 and TRBJ2-7; 7 nucleotides align to TRBD1. The germline V gene has CDR1 SGHTA and CDR2 FQGNSA. CDR3 size: 15 residues. V gave up 0 bases and J gave up 4 bases; unmatched junction bases: 6. CDR3 in amino acids: CASSLATGKGYEQYF. The CDR3 DNA sequence: TGTGCCAGCAGCTTAGCGACAGGGAAGGGGTACGAGCAGTACTTC.

This chain links TRBV5-1 with TRBJ2-5, with D maybe TRBD2 (6 bases). V lost 0 bases to trimming and J lost 5 bases, with 17 bases between them. CDR3 length: 16 amino acids. The germline CDR1 and CDR2 sequences are SGHRS and YFSETQ. CDR3 region: CASSLDSPAGRETQYF. CDR3 nucleotide sequence: TGCGCCAGCAGCTTGGATTCCCCCGCAGGGAGGGAGACCCAGTACTTC.

V is TRBV30 and J is TRBJ2-3, with 10 bases fitting TRBD2. Germline-derived CDR1 and CDR2 are GTSNPN and SVGIG (reference sequence). This CDR3 has 16 residues. The V segment lost 0 bases and the J segment 3 bases; nucleotides outside the gene matches: 6. The CDR3 reads CAWSVPASGGTDTQYF. CDR3 in DNA: TGTGCCTGGAGTGTTCCGGCTAGCGGGGGTACAGATACGCAGTATTTT. The full variable domain, with the rest looked up from reference TRBV30 and TRBJ2-3, is SQTIHQWPATLVQPVGSPLSLECTVEGTSNPNLYWYRQAAGRGLQLLFYSVGIGQISSEVPQNLSASRPQDRQFILSSKKLLLSDSGFYLCAWSVPASGGTDTQYFGPGTRLTVL.

CDR3 nucleotide sequence: TGTGCCAGCTCCAAGCAACCCGGGACAGCGTACACCGGGGAGCTGTTTTTT. Translating gives CASSKQPGTAYTGELFF. V is TRBV18 and J is TRBJ2-2; 7 nucleotides align to TRBD1. Losses at the gene ends were 6 bases for V and 3 bases for J; bases not matched to a gene: 13. This CDR3 has 17 residues. CDR1 is KGHSH and CDR2 is LQKENI in the germline V gene.

This clone was observed a few times. The chain links TRBV11-2 to TRBJ2-7, with D perhaps matching TRBD2 (7 bases). Trimming pared 2 bases from V and 5 bases from J, leaving 13 bases between. The germline CDR1 and CDR2 sequences are SGHAT and FQNNGV. This CDR3 is 14 amino acids long. DNA of the CDR3: TGTGCCAGCAGCTTATTTTCGGGGGGCGACGAGCAGTACTTC. This codes for CASSLFSGGDEQYF. Full variable domain (remainder filled in from reference TRBV11-2 and TRBJ2-7): EAGVAQSPRYKIIEKRQSVAFWCNPISGHATLYWYQQILGQGPKLLIQFQNNGVVDDSQLPKDRFSAERLKGVDSTLKIQPAKLEDSAVYLCASSLFSGGDEQYFGPGTRLTVT.

The chain joins TRBV27 to TRBJ1-1, with D perhaps matching TRBD1 (6 bases). The germline gives CDR1 MNHEY, CDR2 SMNVEV (reference sequence). Trimming took off 6 bases at V and 10 bases at J, with 15 bases between the two ends. CDR3 length: 12 amino acids. CDR3 residues: CASSLRGGIAFF. The DNA of the CDR3 is TGTGCCAGCAGCCTTAGGGGGGGTATAGCTTTCTTT.

The chain has TRBV29-1 and TRBJ1-2; D is perhaps TRBD1 (5 bases). With 5 bases removed from V and 3 bases from J, the gap between germline ends came to 13 bases. Germline CDR1 reads SQVTM; CDR2 reads ANQGSEA. The CDR3 spans 13 residues. The CDR3 protein is CSVPGVGYYGYTF. CDR3 DNA sequence: TGCAGCGTTCCGGGGGTTGGGTACTATGGCTACACCTTC.

Only a few counts were recorded for this clone. The genes are TRBV7-2 and TRBJ2-5; D perhaps matches TRBD2 (6 bases). The CDR3 covers 15 residues. The germline CDR1 and CDR2 sequences are SGHTA and FQGNSA. V lost 5 bases to trimming and J lost 0 bases, with 13 bases between them. CDR3 protein: CASSRSGGNQETQYF. CDR3 nucleotide sequence: TGTGCCAGCAGCCGGAGTGGGGGGAACCAAGAGACCCAGTACTTC.

On this clone: The same CDR3 is also encoded by other DNA sequences in this sample. The V and J genes are TRBV5-1 and TRBJ2-4, with unresolved D. CDR3 size: 14 residues. Per the germline V gene, CDR1 is SGHRS and CDR2 is YFSETQ. The V and J ends lost 0 bases and 1 base respectively, with 5 bases between them. CDR3 sequence: CASSLDSAKNIQYF. CDR3 in DNA: TGCGCCAGCAGCTTGGACAGCGCCAAAAACATTCAGTACTTC.

V and J are TRBV5-4 and TRBJ2-3; TRBD2 aligns across 8 bases. CDR3 length equals 16 residues. Germline CDR1 and CDR2: SGHNT and YYREEE (reference sequence). V trimming: 0 bases; J trimming: 2 bases; junction bases outside the gene matches: 5. CDR3: CASSLVGGADTDTQYF. The CDR3 region has the DNA TGTGCCAGCAGCTTGGTCGGGGGGGCGGACACAGATACGCAGTATTTT.

This chain links TRBV5-1 with TRBJ2-2, with a weak D call TRBD2 (6 bases). The V end lost 5 bases, the J end lost 3 bases, and 14 bases lay between the germline ends. CDR3 length: 15 residues. CDR1 and CDR2 from the germline V gene are SGHRS and YFSETQ. Here the CDR3 reads CASRGASAYTGELFF. The CDR3 DNA is TGCGCCAGCAGGGGTGCTAGCGCGTACACCGGGGAGCTGTTTTTT.

This sequence joins TRBV30 and TRBJ2-2, with 10 bases matching TRBD2. There are 17 residues in the CDR3. The V and J ends lost 2 bases and 4 bases, in that order; junction bases with no gene match: 10. The V gene's germline CDR1 is GTSNPN and CDR2 SVGIG (reference sequence). The CDR3 spells CAWSWASGSYFTGELFF. The CDR3 DNA is TGTGCCTGGAGTTGGGCTAGCGGGAGTTATTTCACCGGGGAGCTGTTTTTT. Using reference TRBV30 and TRBJ2-2 for the parts outside the CDR3, the full variable domain is SQTIHQWPATLVQPVGSPLSLECTVEGTSNPNLYWYRQAAGRGLQLLFYSVGIGQISSEVPQNLSASRPQDRQFILSSKKLLLSDSGFYLCAWSWASGSYFTGELFFGEGSRLTVL.

The genes are TRBV6-2 or TRBV6-3 and TRBJ1-5; maybe TRBD1 (5 bases). Germline CDR1 reads MNHEY; CDR2 reads SVGEGT. The CDR3 covers 15 residues. V lost 5 bases, J lost 1 base, and 12 bases lay in between. CDR3 sequence: CASSKQELSNQPQHF. CDR3 sequence (DNA): TGTGCCAGCAGTAAACAGGAGTTGAGCAATCAGCCCCAGCATTTT.

This clone was found a few times. This rearrangement joins TRBV7-7 to TRBJ1-3; 9 bases map to TRBD1. V lost 5 bases and J lost 3; bases outside the gene matches: 8. The CDR3 loop spans 16 amino acids. Germline V gives CDR1 SSHAT, CDR2 FNYEAQ (reference sequence). The chain's CDR3 is CASSPGTGSDGNTIYF. In DNA form, the CDR3 reads TGTGCCAGCAGCCCCGGGACAGGGTCGGATGGAAACACCATATATTTT.

The J gene is TRBJ1-1, the V gene TRBV28, with D possibly being TRBD1 (6 bases). V lost 3 bases to trimming and J lost 8 bases, with 10 bases between them. This CDR3 spans 12 amino acids. Germline V gene sequence: CDR1 MDHEN, CDR2 SYDVKM. The CDR3 sequence: CASSFLRGEAFF. The CDR3 DNA reads TGTGCCAGCAGTTTTCTGAGGGGGGAAGCTTTCTTT.